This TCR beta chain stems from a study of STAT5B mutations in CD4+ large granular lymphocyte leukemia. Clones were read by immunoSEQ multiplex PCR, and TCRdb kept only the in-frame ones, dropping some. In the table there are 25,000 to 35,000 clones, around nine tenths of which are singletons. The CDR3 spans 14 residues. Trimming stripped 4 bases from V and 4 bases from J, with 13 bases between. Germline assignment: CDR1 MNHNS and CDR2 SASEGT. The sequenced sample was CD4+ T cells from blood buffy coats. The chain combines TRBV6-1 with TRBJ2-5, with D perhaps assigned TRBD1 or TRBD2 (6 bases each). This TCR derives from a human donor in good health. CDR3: CASSASGARETQYF. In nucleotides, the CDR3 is TGTGCCAGCAGTGCGTCGGGGGCCAGAGAGACCCAGTACTTC.